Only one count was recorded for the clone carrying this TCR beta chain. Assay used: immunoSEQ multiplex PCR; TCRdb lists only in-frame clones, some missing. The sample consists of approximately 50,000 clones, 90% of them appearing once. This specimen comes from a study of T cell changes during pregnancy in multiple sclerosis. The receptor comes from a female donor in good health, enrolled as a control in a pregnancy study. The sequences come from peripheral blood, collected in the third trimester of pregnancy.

The CDR3 DNA reads as TGTGCCAGCAGTTTATCGCGGACAGGGGGCGATGGCTACACCTTC. Amino acid sequence: CASSLSRTGGDGYTF. The V and J genes are TRBV27 and TRBJ1-2, with TRBD1 identical over 11 bases. The germline V gene encodes CDR1 MNHEY and CDR2 SMNVEV (reference sequence). The CDR3 runs 15 residues. With V trimmed by 0 bases and J by 6 bases, 3 bases remained unmatched.